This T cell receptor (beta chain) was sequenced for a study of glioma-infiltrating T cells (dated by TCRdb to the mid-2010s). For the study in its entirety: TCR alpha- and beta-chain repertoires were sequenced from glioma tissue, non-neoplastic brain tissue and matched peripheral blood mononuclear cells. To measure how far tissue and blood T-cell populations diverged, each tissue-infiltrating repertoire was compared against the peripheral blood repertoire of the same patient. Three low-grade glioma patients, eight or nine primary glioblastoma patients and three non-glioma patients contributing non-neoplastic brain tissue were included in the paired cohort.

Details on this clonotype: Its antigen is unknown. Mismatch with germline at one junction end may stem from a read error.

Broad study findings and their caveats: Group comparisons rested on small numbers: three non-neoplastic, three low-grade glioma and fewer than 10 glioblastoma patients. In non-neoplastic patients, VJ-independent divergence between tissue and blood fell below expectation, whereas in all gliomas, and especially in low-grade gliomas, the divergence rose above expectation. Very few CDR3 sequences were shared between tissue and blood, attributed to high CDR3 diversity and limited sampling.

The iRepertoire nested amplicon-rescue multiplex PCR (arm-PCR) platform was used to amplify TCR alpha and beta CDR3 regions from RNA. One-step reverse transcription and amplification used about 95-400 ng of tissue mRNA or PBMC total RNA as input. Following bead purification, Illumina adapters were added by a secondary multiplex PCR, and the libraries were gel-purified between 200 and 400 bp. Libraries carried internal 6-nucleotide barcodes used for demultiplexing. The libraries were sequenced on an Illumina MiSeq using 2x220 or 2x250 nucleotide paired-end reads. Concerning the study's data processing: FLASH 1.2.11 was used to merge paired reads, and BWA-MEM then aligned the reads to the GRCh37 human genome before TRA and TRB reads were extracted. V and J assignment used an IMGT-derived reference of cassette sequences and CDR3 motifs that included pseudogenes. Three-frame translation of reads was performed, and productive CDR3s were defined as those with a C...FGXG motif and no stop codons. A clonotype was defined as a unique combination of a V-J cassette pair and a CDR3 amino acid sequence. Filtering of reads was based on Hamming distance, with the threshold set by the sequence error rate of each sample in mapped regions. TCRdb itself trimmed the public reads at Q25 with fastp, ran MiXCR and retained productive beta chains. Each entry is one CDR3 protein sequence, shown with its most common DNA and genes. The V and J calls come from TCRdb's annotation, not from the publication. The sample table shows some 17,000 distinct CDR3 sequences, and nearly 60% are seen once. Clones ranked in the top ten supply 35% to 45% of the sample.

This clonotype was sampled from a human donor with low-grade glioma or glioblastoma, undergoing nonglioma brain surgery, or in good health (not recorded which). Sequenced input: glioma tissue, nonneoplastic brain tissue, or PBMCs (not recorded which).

Here the CDR3 is given as CATSGRVKVGYGYTF. Read as DNA, the sequence is TGTGCCACCAGCGGCAGGGTAAAGGTCGGCTATGGCTACACCTTC. Here the chain combines TRBV7-2 and TRBJ1-2; tentative D gene TRBD1, with 5 bases matching. The CDR3, cysteine through phenylalanine, is 15 amino acids long. The CDR3 DNA has 45 bases and is translated from base 1. Reading the germline V gene gives CDR1 SGHTA and CDR2 FQGNSA. Reference TRBV7-2 and TRBJ1-2 proteins supply the regions before and after the CDR3; the full variable domain is: GAGVSQSPSNKVTEKGKDVELRCDPISGHTALYWYRQSLGQGLEFLIYFQGNSAPDKSGLPSDRFSAERTGGSVSTLTIQRTQQEDSAVYLCATSGRVKVGYGYTFGSGTRLTVV.